What follows are 17 T cell receptor beta chains derived from one specimen sequenced in a study of response to subunit inactivated influenza vaccine. TCRdb redid the calling of the RT-PCR reads with MiXCR, one entry per CDR3 protein. The table records 800,000 to 1,000,000 distinct CDR3 sequences, less than 25% of them present only once. This specimen was PBMCs from blood, taken less than 6 days after vaccination. These receptors were collected from a man in his fifties or sixties who received an inactivated influenza vaccine.

The sample holds a few counts of this clonotype. The chain recombines TRBV12-3 or TRBV12-4 with TRBJ1-1, with 7 bases matching TRBD1. The V and J ends lost 5 bases and 0 bases, in that order; junction bases with no gene match: 9. This CDR3 region has 16 residues. CDR3 residues: CASSTGARIMNTEAFF. As DNA, the CDR3 is TGTGCCAGCAGTACAGGGGCCAGGATAATGAACACTGAAGCTTTCTTT.

The V gene is TRBV28, the J gene TRBJ2-1, with a weak D call TRBD2 (6 bases). Trimming shortened V by 5 bases and J by 6 bases, and 14 bases separated the two germline ends. This CDR3 region has 14 residues. Germline V gives CDR1 MDHEN, CDR2 SYDVKM. The CDR3 DNA is TGTGCCAGCAGTACCCCGGGCGGGATCAATGAGCAGTTCTTC. It specifies CASSTPGGINEQFF.

This clonotype was recorded a few times. The rearrangement links TRBV5-8 to TRBJ2-5, with a possible D match to TRBD2 (6 bases). The CDR3 is made up of 17 amino acids. Trimming took off 4 bases at V and 4 bases at J, with 23 bases between the two ends. Per germline, CDR1 SGHTS and CDR2 YDEGEE. DNA of the CDR3: TGTGCCAGCAGCAAAGGGTCTAGCGTTGGGGTTGGAGAGACCCAGTACTTC. Its translation: CASSKGSSVGVGETQYF.

This clonotype was recorded a few times. V is TRBV28 and J is TRBJ2-1; 7 nucleotides line up with TRBD2. Unmatched junction bases numbered 5, after V lost 7 bases and J lost 5 bases. Germline V gives CDR1 MDHEN, CDR2 SYDVKM. CDR3 length: 13 residues. CDR3 coding DNA: TGTGCCAGCAAGAGGGAGGGGCACAATGAGCAGTTCTTC. It specifies CASKREGHNEQFF.

V gene TRBV4-1 combines with J gene TRBJ1-4; 10 nucleotides match TRBD1. The junction had 5 bases not matched to a gene; V was cut back by 7 bases and J by 6 bases. The CDR3 totals 14 residues. CDR1 and CDR2 (germline): MGHRA, YSYEKL. The CDR3 nucleotides are TGCGCCAGCACCAGAGACAGGGGGCATGAAAAACTGTTTTTT. Translation: CASTRDRGHEKLFF.

This chain uses TRBV24-1 with TRBJ2-1, with a possible D match to TRBD1 (6 bases). The CDR3 has 15 amino acids. The V end was cut by 3 bases, the J end by 7 bases, with 15 bases between. Per germline, CDR1 KGHDR and CDR2 SFDVKD. CDR3 nucleotide sequence: TGTGCCACCAGTGATGACGGGACACGGATTAATGAGCAGTTCTTC. Translation: CATSDDGTRINEQFF.

CDR3 nucleotide sequence: TGTGCCAGCAGCTTATTACTAGCAGGCACAGATACGCAGTATTTT. It codes for CASSLLLAGTDTQYF. The rearrangement joins TRBV11-2 to TRBJ2-3; TRBD2 is a possible D gene (6 bases). The CDR3 has 15 amino acids. Germline values: CDR1 SGHAT, CDR2 FQNNGV. Trimming took off 2 bases at V and 1 base at J, with 10 bases between the two ends.

This clonotype was recorded a few times. The gene calls are TRBV28 and TRBJ1-1; 7 nucleotides agree with TRBD1. The V and J ends lost 1 base and 7 bases, in that order; junction bases with no gene match: 9. Germline CDR1 MDHEN, CDR2 SYDVKM. CDR3 length: 15 residues. CDR3 coding DNA: TGTGCCAGCAGTTTATCCATCAAGGGGGCGGGTGAAGCTTTCTTT. Translation: CASSLSIKGAGEAFF.

The chain links TRBV5-5 to TRBJ2-5; D possibly corresponds to TRBD1 (5 bases). Trimming took off 7 bases at V and 4 bases at J, with 17 bases between the two ends. Germline CDR1 is SGHKS and CDR2 is YYEKEE (reference sequence). This CDR3 region has 14 residues. This CDR3 is CASGSPGIGETQYF. CDR3 sequence (DNA): TGTGCCAGCGGGTCTCCAGGGATAGGAGAGACCCAGTACTTC.

This clonotype came up a few times. V usage is TRBV20-1 and J usage is TRBJ1-6; D is unresolved. V was clipped by 5 bases and J by 14 bases, with 16 bases between them. CDR1 and CDR2 (germline): DFQATT, SNEGSKA (reference sequence). This CDR3 spans 12 amino acids. In DNA form, the CDR3 reads TGCAGTGCTCCCCAATACAGTGAGTCCCTCCACTTT. It specifies CSAPQYSESLHF.

In its sample, this clonotype was seen many times. The V call is TRBV12-3 or TRBV12-4, the J call TRBJ2-5; perhaps TRBD1 as D (6 bases). V was shortened by 5 bases and J by 5 bases, with 12 bases between the two germline ends. The CDR3 has 13 residues. The CDR3 loop is CASSSTGMETQYF. The CDR3 region has the DNA TGTGCCAGCAGTAGCACAGGGATGGAGACCCAGTACTTC.

This clonotype was observed a handful of times. The V gene is TRBV11-2, the J gene TRBJ2-6; 11 nucleotides line up with TRBD1. J was trimmed by 2 bases and V by 4 bases; bases with no gene match: 4. The CDR3 runs 17 residues. Germline V CDR1 and CDR2: SGHAT, FQNNGV. The CDR3 loop reads CASSSGQGATGANVLTF. CDR3 DNA: TGTGCCAGCAGCTCCGGACAGGGGGCAACTGGGGCCAACGTCCTGACTTTC.

This clonotype was detected only a few times. This chain connects TRBV7-2 to TRBJ2-6; no reliable D call. Germline values: CDR1 SGHTA, CDR2 FQGNSA. V lost 4 bases and J 4 bases, leaving 14 bases between the germline ends. This CDR3 comprises 16 residues. CDR3 DNA: TGTGCCAGCAGCTCATTTAGAGATCAGGGGGCCAACGTCCTGACTTTC. As protein: CASSSFRDQGANVLTF. Looking up the rest from reference TRBV7-2 and TRBJ2-6 gives the full variable domain: GAGVSQSPSNKVTEKGKDVELRCDPISGHTALYWYRQSLGQGLEFLIYFQGNSAPDKSGLPSDRFSAERTGGSVSTLTIQRTQQEDSAVYLCASSSFRDQGANVLTFGAGSRLTVL.

This clonotype occurred a few times. V is TRBV7-9 and J is TRBJ1-4; D call uncertain. The CDR3 loop spans 15 amino acids. CDR1 and CDR2 (germline): SEHNR, FQNEAQ (reference sequence). V was trimmed by 3 bases and J by 0 bases, leaving 8 bases between them. This CDR3 reads CASSFYSSTNEKLFF. The CDR3 DNA follows: TGTGCCAGCAGCTTTTACAGTTCAACTAATGAAAAACTGTTTTTT.

The chain's CDR3 is CASSRSEGSEQYF. CDR3 coding DNA: TGTGCCAGCAGCCGTTCCGAGGGCTCCGAGCAGTACTTC. This chain links TRBV7-9 with TRBJ2-7; TRBD2 might be the D (5 bases). This CDR3 contains 13 residues. The germline V and J ends were trimmed by 5 bases and 6 bases, with 14 bases remaining between them. CDR1 and CDR2 (germline): SEHNR, FQNEAQ (reference sequence).

V is TRBV20-1 and J is TRBJ1-1, with a possible D match to TRBD1 (5 bases). This CDR3 contains 13 residues. Per the germline V gene, CDR1 is DFQATT and CDR2 is SNEGSKA (reference sequence). V was clipped by 3 bases and J by 6 bases, with 14 bases between them. CDR3 amino acids: CSASRTSRPEAFF. CDR3 sequence (DNA): TGCAGTGCTAGCCGGACATCTCGGCCTGAAGCTTTCTTT.

Ten or more counts support this clonotype. V and J are TRBV28 and TRBJ1-1; D is perhaps TRBD1 (5 bases). The CDR3 is 13 residues long. V lost 3 bases and J lost 0, with 5 bases in between. In germline, CDR1 is MDHEN, CDR2 SYDVKM. Here the CDR3 reads CASSFRVNTEAFF. The DNA of the CDR3 is TGTGCCAGCAGTTTCAGGGTGAACACTGAAGCTTTCTTT.